The 10 T cell receptor beta chains below come from one sample, sequenced in a study of T cell changes during pregnancy in multiple sclerosis. TCRdb's table, derived via immunoSEQ multiplex PCR, lists solely in-frame clones and lacks some. Among some 41,000 clones, roughly nine tenths were seen once, and the ten largest hold 0.45% to 0.6%. The sequenced sample was CD4+ T cells from peripheral blood mononuclear cells, obtained in the first trimester of pregnancy. All receptors come from a female donor with multiple sclerosis, enrolled in a pregnancy study.

In this sample, this clone turned up once. The rearrangement uses TRBV5-1 and TRBJ2-5; 8 bases agree with TRBD1. The CDR3 totals 15 residues. The germline CDR1 and CDR2 sequences are SGHRS and YFSETQ. Losses at the gene ends were 4 bases for V and 4 bases for J; bases not matched to a gene: 9. The CDR3, as DNA: TGCGCCAGCAGCCCTAACACAGGGGGGCGAGAGACCCAGTACTTC. This sequence encodes CASSPNTGGRETQYF.

The chain employs TRBV2 and TRBJ2-5; the D gene is possibly TRBD2 (6 bases). The germline V gene has CDR1 SNHLY and CDR2 FYNNEI. This CDR3 is 11 amino acids long. V lost 6 bases to trimming and J lost 5 bases, with 7 bases between them. The CDR3 sequence is CASSGSETQYF. The CDR3 nucleotides read TGTGCCAGCAGCGGGAGTGAGACCCAGTACTTC.

The CDR3, as DNA: TGTGCCACCACGGCGGACAGGTCCAGCTCTGGAAACACCATATATTTT. Translated: CATTADRSSSGNTIYF. The chain carries TRBV2 and TRBJ1-3; 7 bases match TRBD1. V gave up 10 bases and J gave up 0 bases; unmatched junction bases: 12. The CDR3 loop spans 16 amino acids. Looked up from germline, CDR1 is SNHLY and CDR2 is FYNNEI. Full variable domain (rest looked up from reference TRBV2 and TRBJ1-3): EPEVTQTPSHQVTQMGQEVILRCVPISNHLYFYWYRQILGQKVEFLVSFYNNEISEKSEIFDDQFSVERPDGSNFTLKIRSTKLEDSAMYFCATTADRSSSGNTIYFGEGSWLTVV.

The J gene is TRBJ2-7, the V gene TRBV5-1; D possibly corresponds to TRBD1 (6 bases). The germline gives CDR1 SGHRS, CDR2 YFSETQ. Trimming cost V 2 bases and J 2 bases, with 11 bases left between them. The CDR3 totals 14 residues. This CDR3 is CASSLGGFPYEQYF. The CDR3 nucleotides read TGCGCCAGCAGCTTAGGGGGTTTCCCCTACGAGCAGTACTTC.

The rearrangement links TRBV19 to TRBJ1-4, with 9 bases matching TRBD1. After removal of 7 bases from V and 7 bases from J, the junction contained 7 bases not matched to a gene. The CDR3 is 14 residues long. The V gene's germline CDR1 is LNHDA and CDR2 SQIVND (reference sequence). CDR3 protein: CASIGQGRREKLFF. The CDR3 region has the DNA TGTGCCAGTATAGGACAGGGGAGGCGTGAAAAACTGTTTTTT.

The chain carries TRBV27 and TRBJ2-1; 8 bases fit TRBD1. The germline V gene has CDR1 MNHEY and CDR2 SMNVEV (reference sequence). The V segment lost 5 bases and the J segment 10 bases; nucleotides outside the gene matches: 1. This CDR3 comprises 11 residues. The CDR3 loop is CASSRTGEQFF. In DNA, the CDR3 is TGTGCCAGCAGTCGGACAGGGGAGCAGTTCTTC.

The J gene is TRBJ2-7, the V gene TRBV5-1; 12 bases agree with TRBD2. CDR3 length equals 17 residues. After removal of 0 bases from V and 3 bases from J, the junction contained 7 bases not matched to a gene. Germline loops: CDR1 SGHRS, CDR2 YFSETQ. CDR3 sequence: CASSLGRTSGVIYEQYF. CDR3 bases: TGCGCCAGCAGCTTGGGCAGGACTAGCGGGGTAATCTACGAGCAGTACTTC.

The chain couples TRBV4-3 to TRBJ1-2; D is unresolved. This CDR3 has 15 amino acids. Trimming stripped 1 base from V and 3 bases from J, with 12 bases between. The germline CDR1 and CDR2 sequences are LGHNA and YSLEER. The CDR3: CASSQAATLDYGYTF. DNA of the CDR3: TGCGCCAGCAGCCAAGCGGCGACACTAGACTATGGCTACACCTTC.

This clone was detected a few times. V gene TRBV10-2 combines with J gene TRBJ2-3; 7 positions agree with TRBD2. This CDR3 comprises 13 residues. After removal of 2 bases from V and 4 bases from J, the junction contained 0 bases not matched to a gene. CDR1 is WSHSY and CDR2 is SAAADI in the germline V gene. The CDR3 sequence is CASSETSADTQYF. CDR3 DNA: TGCGCCAGCAGTGAGACTAGCGCAGATACGCAGTATTTT.

The CDR3 region has the DNA TGTGCCAGCAGCTTGGCCTTGGGGGCAGGTGCTAATGAAAAACTGTTTTTT. Protein sequence: CASSLALGAGANEKLFF. The chain uses TRBV5-6 and TRBJ1-4; D is possibly TRBD1 (6 bases). V lost 0 bases and J lost 3, with 15 bases in between. Germline assignment: CDR1 SGHDT and CDR2 YYEEEE. This CDR3 region has 17 residues.